This T cell receptor (beta chain) was captured in a study of T cells in Graves' hyperthyroidism and ophthalmopathy. Study-wide context: Peripheral blood specimens were obtained at initial diagnosis, prior to any treatment. Findings and limits, study-wide: The model's output predicted ophthalmopathy at a median of about 6.5 months prior to onset.

A word on this clonotype: As yet, its antigen is unknown.

Amplified TCR beta CDR3 regions derived from RNA transcripts. During a first-round RT-PCR of the TCR CDR3, the HTBI primer set was used. TCRdb re-analysed the multiplex PCR reads in MiXCR, keeping a single row per CDR3 protein. This sample has under 400,000 distinct CDR3 sequences, with over 10% found just once. Graves' hyperthyroidism qualified as stable when ophthalmopathy did not progress within 18 months. The source material was blood. The source of this sequence is a young woman with Graves' hyperthyroidism.

The CDR3 sequence is CASSHLGGEQFF. DNA for the CDR3: TGCGCCAGCAGCCACCTGGGGGGGGAGCAGTTCTTC. The genes are TRBV4-3 and TRBJ2-1, with TRBD2 matching 7 bases. The CDR3 runs to 12 residues. The germline gives CDR1 LGHNA, CDR2 YSLEER. With 3 bases clipped from V and 10 bases from J, the junction kept 3 bases outside the gene matches.